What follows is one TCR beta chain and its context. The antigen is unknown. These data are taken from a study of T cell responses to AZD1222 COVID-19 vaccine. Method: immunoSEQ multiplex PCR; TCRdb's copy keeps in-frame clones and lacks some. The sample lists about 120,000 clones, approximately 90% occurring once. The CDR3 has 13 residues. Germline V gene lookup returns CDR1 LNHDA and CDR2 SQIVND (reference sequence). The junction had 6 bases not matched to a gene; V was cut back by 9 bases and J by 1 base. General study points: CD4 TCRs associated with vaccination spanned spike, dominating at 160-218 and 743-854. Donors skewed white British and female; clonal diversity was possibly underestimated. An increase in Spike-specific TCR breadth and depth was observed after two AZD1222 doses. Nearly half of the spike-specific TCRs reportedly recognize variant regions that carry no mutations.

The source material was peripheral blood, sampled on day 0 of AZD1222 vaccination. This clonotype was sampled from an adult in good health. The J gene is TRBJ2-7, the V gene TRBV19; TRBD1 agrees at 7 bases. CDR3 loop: CASAQGDSYEQYF. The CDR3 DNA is TGTGCCAGCGCCCAGGGGGATTCCTACGAGCAGTACTTC.